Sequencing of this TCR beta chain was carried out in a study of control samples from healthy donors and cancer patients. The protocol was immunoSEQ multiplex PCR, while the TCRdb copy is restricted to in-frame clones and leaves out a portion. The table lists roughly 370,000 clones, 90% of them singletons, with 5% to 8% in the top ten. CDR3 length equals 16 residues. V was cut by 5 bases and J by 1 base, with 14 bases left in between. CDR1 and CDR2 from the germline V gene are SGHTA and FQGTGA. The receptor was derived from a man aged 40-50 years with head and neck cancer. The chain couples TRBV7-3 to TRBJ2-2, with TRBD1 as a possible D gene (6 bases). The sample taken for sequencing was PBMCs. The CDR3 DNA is TGTGCCAGCAGCAAAGCCGGGACATTGAACACCGGGGAGCTGTTTTTT. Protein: CASSKAGTLNTGELFF.